This TCR beta chain was sequenced in a study of OX40 agonist ivuxolimab in advanced cancers. As regards this clone: No antigen is known for it.

The study, taken as a whole, reports: In the expanded peripheral T cells, antigen specificity was never determined.

Profiling relied on immunoSEQ multiplex PCR, and the TCRdb table lists in-frame clones only, not all of them. Of approximately 88,000 clones in the sample, approximately 91% were seen once. The CDR3 is 15 residues long. CDR1 SGHNT and CDR2 YYREEE come from the germline V gene (reference sequence). V dropped 4 bases and J dropped 2 bases, with 13 bases sitting between them. The TCR sequence derives from an adult with an advanced solid tumor such as melanoma, head and neck, liver or kidney cancer. The source was CD4+ or CD8+ T cells sorted from blood, collected in a trial of the OX40 agonist ivuxolimab. The chain uses TRBV5-4 and TRBJ1-5; D unresolved. The CDR3 sequence is CASSEWGSGNQPQHF. The CDR3 coding sequence is TGTGCCAGCAGCGAGTGGGGATCTGGCAATCAGCCCCAGCATTTT.